What follows is one T cell receptor beta chain and its context. The antigen is undetermined. This record belongs to a study of T-cell memory formation after mild COVID-19. Study findings and constraints: Within pre-infection memory, some responding clones were found, suggesting cross-reactive memory joined.

V lost 0 bases and J lost 4; bases outside the gene matches: 3. Germline V CDR1 and CDR2: SGHDT, YYEEEE. This CDR3 region has 15 residues. Using constant-segment primers, 5'RACE produced TCR alpha and TCR beta cDNA libraries carrying sample barcodes and UMIs. TCRdb itself ran the 5' RACE reads through MiXCR, one entry per CDR3 protein. The sample has roughly 130,000 distinct CDR3 sequences; over 15% are singletons. The V gene is TRBV5-6, the J gene TRBJ2-2, with TRBD2 identical over 7 bases. Sequencing used PBMCs or a T cell subset sorted from them (not recorded which). This receptor was obtained from a man aged 18 to 30 who had mild COVID-19 (a few samples of this study predate the infection). Cell type and time point are not known. CDR3 coding DNA: TGTGCCAGCAGCTTGGGCGGGGGATTCACCGGGGAGCTGTTTTTT. Its translation is CASSLGGGFTGELFF.